This T cell receptor beta chain is drawn from a study of blood T cell repertoires in COVID-19. The method was immunoSEQ multiplex PCR; TCRdb's version includes in-frame clones alone and lacks a portion of them. The table lists more than 400,000 clones, 70% to 90% of them singletons. Germline values: CDR1 LGHDT, CDR2 YNNKEL (reference sequence). The CDR3 is 16 amino acids. V lost 3 bases to trimming and J lost 1 base; unmatched junction nucleotides: 6. The receptor's source is a human donor in a cohort sampled during active COVID-19. Sequenced input: peripheral blood. The chain is built from TRBV3-1 (or the pseudogene TRBV3-2) and TRBJ2-5, with 9 bases lining up with TRBD1. CDR3 DNA sequence: TGTGCCAGCAGCCAGACCTCGGGACAGGGCCAAGAGACCCAGTACTTC. Translated, it gives CASSQTSGQGQETQYF.